This entry lists 9 T cell receptor beta chains sequenced from one sample in a study of human T cells and chemical hapten exposure. The time point: pre-sensitization, week 0. Stated treatment: therapeutic diphenylcyclopropenone sensitization with weekly scalp DPC. TCRdb processed the RACE reads anew with MiXCR; each CDR3 protein has one entry. Of roughly 120,000 distinct CDR3 sequences listed, less than 15% are singletons. Specimen: whole blood, collected in connection with sensitization to the hapten diphenylcyclopropenone (DPC). The receptors here all came from a woman between 18 and 30 years old with alopecia areata. Some clones in this sample may be carry-over from other donors' samples.

V and J are TRBV29-1 and TRBJ1-1; TRBD1 might be the D (6 bases). The germline V gene encodes CDR1 SQVTM and CDR2 ANQGSEA. V was trimmed by 5 bases and J by 2 bases, leaving 18 bases between them. The length of the CDR3 is 15 residues. CDR3 amino acids: CSVPYGDILNTEAFF. The DNA of the CDR3 is TGCAGCGTTCCGTATGGGGACATTCTAAACACTGAAGCTTTCTTT.

This clonotype was seen repeatedly, ten times or more. The chain is built from TRBV7-8 and TRBJ2-7, with D hard to call. Germline V gives CDR1 SGHVS, CDR2 FQNEAQ. With 5 bases removed from V and 7 bases from J, the gap between germline ends came to 18 bases. The CDR3 loop spans 14 amino acids. This chain's CDR3 is CASSHSALGGEQYF. CDR3 DNA sequence: TGTGCCAGCAGCCACTCAGCGTTGGGTGGGGAGCAGTACTTC.

The V call is TRBV4-2, the J call TRBJ1-2; 7 nucleotides agree with TRBD1. In germline, CDR1 is LGHNA, CDR2 YNFKEQ. The trim removed 0 bases at V and 8 bases at J, leaving 6 bases unmatched. This CDR3 region has 14 residues. CDR3 DNA: TGTGCCAGCAGCCAAGATGAAGGGGGCGGCGGCTACACCTTC. Protein product: CASSQDEGGGGYTF.

This clonotype was counted at least ten times. The rearrangement uses TRBV14 and TRBJ2-7; the D gene is possibly TRBD2 (5 bases). Trimming left V 4 bases short and J 6 bases short, with 13 bases between. The CDR3 is made up of 13 amino acids. CDR1 is SGHDN, CDR2 FVKESK, per germline. This CDR3 reads CASSPSRGGEQYF. CDR3 coding DNA: TGTGCCAGCAGCCCGAGCCGGGGTGGCGAGCAGTACTTC.

The V gene is TRBV3-1, the J gene TRBJ2-7, with 10 positions matching TRBD1. V shed 4 bases, J shed 6 bases, and the junction held 6 bases outside the gene matches. The CDR3 runs 14 residues. CDR1 LGHDT and CDR2 YNNKEL come from the germline V gene (reference sequence). The CDR3 bases are TGTGCCAGCAGCCCCGAGGACAGGGGGGCCGAGCAGTACTTC. Its translation: CASSPEDRGAEQYF.

This sequence joins TRBV5-1 and TRBJ1-2; TRBD1 is a possible D gene (5 bases). The length of the CDR3 is 13 residues. V was shortened by 0 bases and J by 4 bases, with 7 bases between the two germline ends. Germline-derived CDR1 and CDR2 are SGHRS and YFSETQ. The CDR3, as DNA: TGCGCCAGCAGCTTGGAAGGGACCTATGGCTACACCTTC. As protein: CASSLEGTYGYTF.

In this sample, this clonotype turned up many times. J is TRBJ2-3 and V is TRBV6-1; D unresolved. Per germline, CDR1 MNHNS and CDR2 SASEGT. This CDR3 comprises 11 residues. With 3 bases removed from V and 7 bases from J, the gap between germline ends came to 5 bases. In nucleotides, the CDR3 is TGTGCCAGCAGTGAGGGGTATACGCAGTATTTT. Its protein product is CASSEGYTQYF.

In its sample, this clonotype was seen a few times. A much larger clonotype is one base distant, so this may be a read error. The chain couples TRBV11-1 to TRBJ2-2, with D perhaps being TRBD1 or TRBD2 (5 bases each). Germline V gene sequence: CDR1 SGHAT, CDR2 FQDESV (reference sequence). Trimming removed 6 bases from V and 5 bases from J, with 7 bases in between. The CDR3 loop spans 12 amino acids. CDR3 protein: CASRWGTGELFF. The CDR3 bases are TGTGCCAGCAGGTGGGGGACCGGGGAGCTGTTTTTT.

In this sample, this clonotype turned up many times. The rearrangement joins TRBV11-2 to TRBJ2-1, with 10 bases identical to TRBD2. V gave up 5 bases and J gave up 3 bases; unmatched junction bases: 4. Germline CDR1 is SGHAT and CDR2 is FQNNGV. The length of the CDR3 is 15 residues. As DNA, the CDR3 is TGTGCCAGCAGCACAGGGACTAGCGACTACAATGAGCAGTTCTTC. This translates into CASSTGTSDYNEQFF.